This T cell receptor (beta chain) derives from a study of early T cells in non-severe SARS-CoV-2 infection. Study summary: The authors sequenced bulk RNA from unsorted whole blood, leaving chains unpaired. Study-wide results and caveats: Matching results from VDJdb favored anti-spike CD8 responses, leaving private and CD4 specificities undetected.

This clonotype was observed at least ten times. No antigen is known for it. Individual cDNA molecules each received unique molecular identifiers attached to them. TCRdb itself ran the 5' RACE reads through MiXCR, one entry per CDR3 protein. This table holds 80,000 or so distinct CDR3 sequences, roughly 12% found once. Germline V gene sequence: CDR1 SGHTA, CDR2 FQGNSA. Trimming cost V 5 bases and J 1 base, with 14 bases left between them. This CDR3 region has 15 residues. The sample was whole blood. This sequence was found in an adult who was a healthcare worker with PCR-confirmed SARS-CoV-2 infection or an uninfected control (not recorded which). The V gene is TRBV7-2, the J gene TRBJ1-1, with TRBD1 as a possible D gene (5 bases). CDR3 nucleotide sequence: TGTGCCAGCAGCCAGCGGGGGAGGGAGAACACTGAAGCTTTCTTT. Translating it yields CASSQRGRENTEAFF.